This T cell receptor (beta chain) was recorded in a study of T cell responses to AZD1222 COVID-19 vaccine. Data came from immunoSEQ multiplex PCR; TCRdb stores just in-frame clones and leaves some out. This sample carries 90,000 to 95,000 clones, roughly 90% of them seen once, and the ten largest clones take about 12%. Sequences were derived from peripheral blood, sampled 28 days after the second AZD1222 dose. The TCR was taken from an adult who received the AZD1222 COVID-19 vaccine.

Here the CDR3 reads CASSFLAGGPYEQYF. As DNA, the CDR3 is TGTGCCAGCAGTTTTCTAGCGGGAGGGCCCTACGAGCAGTACTTC. The chain recombines TRBV27 with TRBJ2-7, with 12 bases lining up with TRBD2. V trimming: 3 bases; J trimming: 2 bases; junction bases outside the gene matches: 2. Germline lookup yields CDR1 MNHEY and CDR2 SMNVEV (reference sequence). The CDR3 length is 15 residues.